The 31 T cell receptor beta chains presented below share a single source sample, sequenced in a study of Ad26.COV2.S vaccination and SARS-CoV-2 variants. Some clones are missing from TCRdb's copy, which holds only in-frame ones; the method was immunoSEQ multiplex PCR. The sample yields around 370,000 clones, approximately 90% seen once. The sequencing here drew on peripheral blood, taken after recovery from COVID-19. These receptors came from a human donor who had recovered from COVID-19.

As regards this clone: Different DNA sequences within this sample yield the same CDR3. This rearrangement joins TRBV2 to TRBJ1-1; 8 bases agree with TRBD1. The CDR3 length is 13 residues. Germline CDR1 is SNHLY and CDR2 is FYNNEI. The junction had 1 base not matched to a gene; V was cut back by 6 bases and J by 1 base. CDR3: CASSGQGNTEAFF. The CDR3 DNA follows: TGTGCCAGCAGCGGACAGGGGAACACTGAAGCTTTCTTT.

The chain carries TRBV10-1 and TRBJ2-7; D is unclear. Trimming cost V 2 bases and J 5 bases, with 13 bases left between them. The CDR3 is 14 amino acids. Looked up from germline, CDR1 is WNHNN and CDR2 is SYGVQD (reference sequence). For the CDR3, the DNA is TGCGCCAGCAGTGAGGACCCCCTCGGCCACGAGCAGTACTTC. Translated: CASSEDPLGHEQYF.

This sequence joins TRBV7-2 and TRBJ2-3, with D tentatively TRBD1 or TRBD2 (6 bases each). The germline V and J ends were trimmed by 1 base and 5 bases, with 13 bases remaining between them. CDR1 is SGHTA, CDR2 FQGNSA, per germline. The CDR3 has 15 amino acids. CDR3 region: CASSLVAGGGDTQYF. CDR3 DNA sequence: TGTGCCAGCAGCTTAGTAGCCGGGGGCGGAGATACGCAGTATTTT. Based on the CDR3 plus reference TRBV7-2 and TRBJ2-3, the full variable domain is GAGVSQSPSNKVTEKGKDVELRCDPISGHTALYWYRQSLGQGLEFLIYFQGNSAPDKSGLPSDRFSAERTGGSVSTLTIQRTQQEDSAVYLCASSLVAGGGDTQYFGPGTRLTVL.

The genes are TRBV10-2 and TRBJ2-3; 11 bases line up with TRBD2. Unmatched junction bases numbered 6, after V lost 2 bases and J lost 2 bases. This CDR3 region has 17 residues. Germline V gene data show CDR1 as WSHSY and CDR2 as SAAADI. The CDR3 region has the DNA TGCGCCAGCAGTGAGAATCTAGCGGGGGGTCCCACAGATACGCAGTATTTT. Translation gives CASSENLAGGPTDTQYF.

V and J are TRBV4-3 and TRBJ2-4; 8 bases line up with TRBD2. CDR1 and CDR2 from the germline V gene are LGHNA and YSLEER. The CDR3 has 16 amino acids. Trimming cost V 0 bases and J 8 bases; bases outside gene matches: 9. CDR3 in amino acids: CASSQDIGGGWDIQYF. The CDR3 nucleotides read TGCGCCAGCAGCCAAGATATCGGGGGGGGCTGGGACATTCAGTACTTC.

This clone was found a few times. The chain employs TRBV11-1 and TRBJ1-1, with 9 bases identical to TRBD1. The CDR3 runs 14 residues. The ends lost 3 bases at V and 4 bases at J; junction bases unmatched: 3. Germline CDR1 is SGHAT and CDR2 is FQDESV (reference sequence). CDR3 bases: TGTGCCAGCAGCTTGATGACAGGGGGCACTGAAGCTTTCTTT. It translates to CASSLMTGGTEAFF.

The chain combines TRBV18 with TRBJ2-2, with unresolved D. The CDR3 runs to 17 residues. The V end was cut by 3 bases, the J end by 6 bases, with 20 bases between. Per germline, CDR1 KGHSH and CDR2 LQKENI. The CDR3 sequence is CASSPYSTGGSPGELFF. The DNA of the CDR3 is TGTGCCAGCTCACCTTACTCTACTGGCGGATCACCCGGGGAGCTGTTTTTT.

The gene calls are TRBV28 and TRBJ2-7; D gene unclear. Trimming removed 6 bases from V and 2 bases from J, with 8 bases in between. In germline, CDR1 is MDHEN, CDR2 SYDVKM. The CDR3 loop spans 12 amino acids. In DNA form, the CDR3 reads TGTGCCAGCAGCCCCGGGCCCTACGAGCAGTACTTC. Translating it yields CASSPGPYEQYF.

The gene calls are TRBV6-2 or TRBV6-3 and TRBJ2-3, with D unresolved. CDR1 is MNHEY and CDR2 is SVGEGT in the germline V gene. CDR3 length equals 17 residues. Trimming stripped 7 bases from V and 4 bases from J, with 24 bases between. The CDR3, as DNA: TGTGCCAGCATCCCCGGTCCTCCCCCCCGGAAGGCAGATACGCAGTATTTT. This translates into CASIPGPPPRKADTQYF.

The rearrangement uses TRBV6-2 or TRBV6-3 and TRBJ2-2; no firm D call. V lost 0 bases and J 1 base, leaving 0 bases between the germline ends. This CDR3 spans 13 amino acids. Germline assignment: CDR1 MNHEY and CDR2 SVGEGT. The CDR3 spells CASSYSNTGELFF. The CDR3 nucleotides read TGTGCCAGCAGTTACTCGAACACCGGGGAGCTGTTTTTT.

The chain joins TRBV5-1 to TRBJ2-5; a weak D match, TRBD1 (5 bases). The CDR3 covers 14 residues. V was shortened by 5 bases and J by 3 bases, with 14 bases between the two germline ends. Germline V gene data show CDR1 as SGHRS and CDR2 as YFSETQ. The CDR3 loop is CASSFQGVEETQYF. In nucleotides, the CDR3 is TGCGCCAGCAGTTTTCAAGGGGTCGAAGAGACCCAGTACTTC. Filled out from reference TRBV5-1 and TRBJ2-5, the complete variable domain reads KAGVTQTPRYLIKTRGQQVTLSCSPISGHRSVSWYQQTPGQGLQFLFEYFSETQRNKGNFPGRFSGRQFSNSRSEMNVSTLELGDSALYLCASSFQGVEETQYFGPGTRLLVL.

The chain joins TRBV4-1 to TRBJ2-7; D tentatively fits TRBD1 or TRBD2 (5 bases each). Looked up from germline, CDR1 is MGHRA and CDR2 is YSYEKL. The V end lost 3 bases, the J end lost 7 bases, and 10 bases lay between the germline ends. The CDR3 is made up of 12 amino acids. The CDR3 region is CASSQGRGEQYF. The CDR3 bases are TGCGCCAGCAGCCAGGGGCGCGGGGAGCAGTACTTC.

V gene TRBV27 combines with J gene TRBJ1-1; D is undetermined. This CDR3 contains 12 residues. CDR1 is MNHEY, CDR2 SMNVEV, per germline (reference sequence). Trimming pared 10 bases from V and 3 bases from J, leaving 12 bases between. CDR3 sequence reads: CATTGPDTEAFF. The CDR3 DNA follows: TGTGCCACCACTGGGCCAGACACTGAAGCTTTCTTT.

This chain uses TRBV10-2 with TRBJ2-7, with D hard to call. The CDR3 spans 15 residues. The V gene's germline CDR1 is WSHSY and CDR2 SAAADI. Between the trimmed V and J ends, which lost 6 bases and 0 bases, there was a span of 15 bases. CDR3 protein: CASRPSGESSYEQYF. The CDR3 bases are TGCGCCAGCAGACCCTCCGGTGAATCCTCCTACGAGCAGTACTTC.

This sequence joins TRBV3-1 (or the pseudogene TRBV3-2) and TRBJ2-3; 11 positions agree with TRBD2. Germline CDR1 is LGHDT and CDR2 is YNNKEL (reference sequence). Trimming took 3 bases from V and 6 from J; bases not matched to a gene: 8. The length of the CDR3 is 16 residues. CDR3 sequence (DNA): TGTGCCAGCAGCCACTATAGCGGGGGGGCCGAGGATACGCAGTATTTT. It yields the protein CASSHYSGGAEDTQYF.

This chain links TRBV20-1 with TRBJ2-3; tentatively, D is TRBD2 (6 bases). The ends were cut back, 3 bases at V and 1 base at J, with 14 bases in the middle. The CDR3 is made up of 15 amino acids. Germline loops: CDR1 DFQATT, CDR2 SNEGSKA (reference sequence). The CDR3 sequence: CSASLGTSGTDTQYF. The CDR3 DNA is TGCAGTGCTAGTCTTGGGACTTCGGGCACAGATACGCAGTATTTT.

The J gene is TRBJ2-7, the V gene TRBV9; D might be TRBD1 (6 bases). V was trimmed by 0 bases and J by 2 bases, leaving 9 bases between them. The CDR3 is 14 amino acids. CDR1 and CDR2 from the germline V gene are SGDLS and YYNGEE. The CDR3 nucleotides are TGTGCCAGCAGCGTAGCGGCAGGGGCCTACGAGCAGTACTTC. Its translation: CASSVAAGAYEQYF.

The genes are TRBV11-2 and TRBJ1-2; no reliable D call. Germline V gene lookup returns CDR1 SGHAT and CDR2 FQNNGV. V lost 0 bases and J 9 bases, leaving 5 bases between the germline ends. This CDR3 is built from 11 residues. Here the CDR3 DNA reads TGTGCCAGCAGCTTAGATCAGAGCTACACCTTC. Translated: CASSLDQSYTF.

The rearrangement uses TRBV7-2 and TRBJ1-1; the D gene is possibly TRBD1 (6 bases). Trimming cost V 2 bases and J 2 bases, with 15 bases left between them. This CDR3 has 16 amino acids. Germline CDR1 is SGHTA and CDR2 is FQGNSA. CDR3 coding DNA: TGTGCCAGCAGCTTAAGGGGGGGATTCTCAAACACTGAAGCTTTCTTT. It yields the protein CASSLRGGFSNTEAFF.

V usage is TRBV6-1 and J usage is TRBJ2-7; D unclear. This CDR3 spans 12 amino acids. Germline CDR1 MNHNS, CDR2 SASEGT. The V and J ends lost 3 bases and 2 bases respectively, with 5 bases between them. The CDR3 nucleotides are TGTGCCAGCAGTGATTATCCCTACGAGCAGTACTTC. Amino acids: CASSDYPYEQYF.

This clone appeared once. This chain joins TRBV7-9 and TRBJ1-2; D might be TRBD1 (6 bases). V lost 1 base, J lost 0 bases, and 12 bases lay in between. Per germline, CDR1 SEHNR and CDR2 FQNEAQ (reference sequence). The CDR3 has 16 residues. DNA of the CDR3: TGTGCCAGCAGCTTAGGCGGCAGGGGTTCTAACTATGGCTACACCTTC. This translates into CASSLGGRGSNYGYTF.

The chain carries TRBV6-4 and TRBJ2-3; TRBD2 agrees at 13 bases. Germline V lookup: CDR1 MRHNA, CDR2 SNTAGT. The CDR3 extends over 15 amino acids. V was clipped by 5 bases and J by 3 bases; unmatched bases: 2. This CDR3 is CASSPTSGGTDTQYF. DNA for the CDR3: TGTGCCAGCAGTCCGACTAGCGGGGGGACAGATACGCAGTATTTT.

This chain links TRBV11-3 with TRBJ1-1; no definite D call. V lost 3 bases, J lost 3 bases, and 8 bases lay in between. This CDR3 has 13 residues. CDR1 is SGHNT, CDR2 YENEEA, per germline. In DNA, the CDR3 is TGTGCCAGCAGCTTTGGACGGTACACTGAAGCTTTCTTT. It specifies CASSFGRYTEAFF.

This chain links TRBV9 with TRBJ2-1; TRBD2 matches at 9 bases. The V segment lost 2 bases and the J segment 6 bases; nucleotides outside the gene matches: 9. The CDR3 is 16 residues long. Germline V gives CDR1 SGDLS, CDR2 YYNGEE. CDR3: CASSVTGTSPFNEQFF. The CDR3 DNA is TGTGCCAGCAGCGTCACCGGGACTAGCCCCTTCAATGAGCAGTTCTTC.

Written as DNA, the CDR3 is TGTGCCAGCGGACAGGGGGGACCGTATAATTCACCCCTCCACTTT. It yields the protein CASGQGGPYNSPLHF. The chain links TRBV6-5 to TRBJ1-6; 10 bases are a match to TRBD1. The CDR3 totals 15 residues. Germline CDR1 reads MNHEY; CDR2 reads SVGAGI. V lost 8 bases, J lost 4 bases, and 5 bases stayed unmatched.

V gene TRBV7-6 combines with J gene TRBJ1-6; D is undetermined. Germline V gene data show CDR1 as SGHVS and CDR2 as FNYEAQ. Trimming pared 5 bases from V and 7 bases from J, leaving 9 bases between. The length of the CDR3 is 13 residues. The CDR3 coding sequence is TGTGCCAGCAGCCCGATATCGAATTCACCCCTCCACTTT. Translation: CASSPISNSPLHF.

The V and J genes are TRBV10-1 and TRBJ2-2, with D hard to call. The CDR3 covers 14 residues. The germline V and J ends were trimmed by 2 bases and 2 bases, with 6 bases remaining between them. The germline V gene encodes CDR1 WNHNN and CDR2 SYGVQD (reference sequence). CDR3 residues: CASSENRNTGELFF. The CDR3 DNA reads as TGCGCCAGCAGTGAGAACCGTAACACCGGGGAGCTGTTTTTT.

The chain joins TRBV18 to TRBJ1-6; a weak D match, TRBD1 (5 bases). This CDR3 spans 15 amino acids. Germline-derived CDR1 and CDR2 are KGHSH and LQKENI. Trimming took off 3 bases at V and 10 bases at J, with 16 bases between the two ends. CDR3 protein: CASSPQDRGNSPLHF. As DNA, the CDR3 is TGTGCCAGCTCACCTCAGGACCGGGGGAACTCACCCCTCCACTTT.

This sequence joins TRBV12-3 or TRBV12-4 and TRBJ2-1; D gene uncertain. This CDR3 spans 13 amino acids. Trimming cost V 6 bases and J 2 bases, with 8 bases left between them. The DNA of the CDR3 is TGTGCCAGCAGGACATTAGCCTACAATGAGCAGTTCTTC. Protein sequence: CASRTLAYNEQFF.

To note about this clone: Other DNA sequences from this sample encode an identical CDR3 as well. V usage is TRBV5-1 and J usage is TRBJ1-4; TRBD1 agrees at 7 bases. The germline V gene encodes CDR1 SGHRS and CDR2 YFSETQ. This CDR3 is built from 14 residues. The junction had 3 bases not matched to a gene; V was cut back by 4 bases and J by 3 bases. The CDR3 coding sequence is TGCGCCAGCAGCCCTGGGACAGCTAATGAAAAACTGTTTTTT. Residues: CASSPGTANEKLFF.

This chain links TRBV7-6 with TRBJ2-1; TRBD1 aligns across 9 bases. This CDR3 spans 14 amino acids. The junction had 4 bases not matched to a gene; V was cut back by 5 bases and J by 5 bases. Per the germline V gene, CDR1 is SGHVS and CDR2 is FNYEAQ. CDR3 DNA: TGTGCCAGCAGCAAACAGGGGGCCGACAATGAGCAGTTCTTC. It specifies CASSKQGADNEQFF.